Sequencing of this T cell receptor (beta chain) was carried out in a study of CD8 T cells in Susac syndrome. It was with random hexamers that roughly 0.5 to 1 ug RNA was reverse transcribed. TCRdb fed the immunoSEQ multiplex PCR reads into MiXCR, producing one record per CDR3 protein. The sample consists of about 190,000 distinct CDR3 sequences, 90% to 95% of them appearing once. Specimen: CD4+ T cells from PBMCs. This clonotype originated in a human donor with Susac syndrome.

CDR3 sequence (DNA): TGCAGTGCCTCCGGACGGGCTCGGGCCAACGTCCTGACTTTC. Protein product: CSASGRARANVLTF. V and J are TRBV20-1 and TRBJ2-6; D is unresolved. Germline loops: CDR1 DFQATT, CDR2 SNEGSKA (reference sequence). Trimming removed 6 bases from V and 5 bases from J, with 14 bases in between. The CDR3 extends over 14 amino acids.